In its sample, the clone carrying this TCR beta chain was seen many times. HTBI primers from iRepertoire and Arm-PCR of CDR3 regions yielded the TCR beta libraries. MiXCR, applied by TCRdb to the multiplex PCR reads, yields one record per CDR3 protein. The profile shows about 400,000 distinct CDR3 sequences, around 21% of them singletons. This entry comes from a study of regulatory T cells in long-lasting Graves disease. Germline CDR1 reads SNHLY; CDR2 reads FYNNEI. Trimming removed 4 bases from V and 3 bases from J, with 3 bases in between. The CDR3 extends over 12 amino acids. Stated time point: persistent/refractory GD, antithyroid drugs over 5 years with positive TRAb. TCR sequences were obtained from RNA taken from PBMCs.

The chain uses TRBV2 and TRBJ2-2; D gene unclear. The receptor comes from a female donor with Graves disease. The source material was peripheral blood mononuclear cells (PBMCs), sampled when the disease was refractory, from a patient treated with antithyroid drugs. The CDR3 nucleotides read TGTGCCAGCAGTGTACACACCGGGGAGCTGTTTTTT. Its translation: CASSVHTGELFF.